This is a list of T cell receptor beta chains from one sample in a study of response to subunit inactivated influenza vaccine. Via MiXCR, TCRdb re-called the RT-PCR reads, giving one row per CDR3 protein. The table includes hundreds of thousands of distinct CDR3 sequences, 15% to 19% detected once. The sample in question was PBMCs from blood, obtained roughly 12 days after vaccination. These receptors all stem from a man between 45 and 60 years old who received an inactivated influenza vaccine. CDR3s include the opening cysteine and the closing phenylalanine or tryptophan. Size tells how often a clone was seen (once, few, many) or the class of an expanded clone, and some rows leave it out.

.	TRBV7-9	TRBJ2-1	CASSLQLAGYNEQFF
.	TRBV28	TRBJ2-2	CASRTGTLNTGELFF
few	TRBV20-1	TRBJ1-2	CSADGGEGYGYTF
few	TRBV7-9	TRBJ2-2	CASSAPTSGGTTGELFF
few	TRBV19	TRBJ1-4	CASGRLFNEKLFF
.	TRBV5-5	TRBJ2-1	CASSRGSSGNEQFF
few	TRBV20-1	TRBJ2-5	CSANNLAGGVETQYF
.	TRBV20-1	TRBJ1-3	CSAAQGVGNTIYF
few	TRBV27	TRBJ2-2	CASSLNRFSGRPGTGELFF
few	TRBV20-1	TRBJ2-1	CSAEGLAGESEQFF
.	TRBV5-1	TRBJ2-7	CASSLVASSAYEQYF
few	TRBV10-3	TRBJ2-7	CAISDKGGATYEQYF
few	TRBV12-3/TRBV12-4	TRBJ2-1	CASSFSPTYHTYNEQFF
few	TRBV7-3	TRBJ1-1	CASSKGGLGTEAFF
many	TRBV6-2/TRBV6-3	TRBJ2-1	CASSHGSGTYNEQFF
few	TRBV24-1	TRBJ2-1	CATLDSSGGEQFF
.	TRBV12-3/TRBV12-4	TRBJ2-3	CASSGSSGGHTDTQYF
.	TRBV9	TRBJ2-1	CASSVVPSGANEQFF
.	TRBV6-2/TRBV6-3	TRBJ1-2	CASTLRGARGYGYTF
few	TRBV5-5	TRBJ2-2	CASSVGTGANTGELFF